These 18 T cell receptor beta chains share one sample of origin, sequenced in a study of T cells in Graves' hyperthyroidism and ophthalmopathy. TCR beta CDR3 regions were amplified from RNA transcripts. HTBI primers drove first-round RT-PCR of the TCR CDR3. TCRdb used MiXCR to reprocess the multiplex PCR reads, holding one entry per CDR3 protein. The table records over 450,000 distinct CDR3 sequences, 13% to 15% of them present only once. What was sequenced was blood. These receptors all come from a woman younger than 35 with Graves' hyperthyroidism.

This clonotype was observed at least ten times. V usage is TRBV5-1 and J usage is TRBJ1-1, with D possibly matching TRBD1 (5 bases). The V end lost 0 bases, the J end lost 11 bases, and 14 bases lay between the germline ends. The CDR3 loop spans 13 amino acids. Germline CDR1 is SGHRS and CDR2 is YFSETQ. CDR3 in DNA: TGCGCCAGCAGCTTGGAGGCCAGGGTGGGGGCTTTCTTT. As protein: CASSLEARVGAFF.

This clonotype was seen many times. The chain couples TRBV28 to TRBJ2-6; D remains unclear. Deletions cut 3 bases from V and 0 bases from J, with 3 bases between. Germline values: CDR1 MDHEN, CDR2 SYDVKM. The CDR3 has 14 amino acids. CDR3 in amino acids: CASSLGSGANVLTF. DNA of the CDR3: TGTGCCAGCAGTTTGGGCTCTGGGGCCAACGTCCTGACTTTC.

The table lists this clonotype with many counts. This rearrangement joins TRBV2 to TRBJ2-5, with 9 nucleotides matching TRBD1. Trimming took 4 bases from V and 1 from J; bases not matched to a gene: 4. Germline assignment: CDR1 SNHLY and CDR2 FYNNEI. CDR3 length: 15 amino acids. In nucleotides, the CDR3 is TGTGCCAGCAGTGTGACAGGGGGGCGCCAAGAGACCCAGTACTTC. Encoded protein: CASSVTGGRQETQYF.

This clonotype was detected ten times or more. V usage is TRBV11-2 and J usage is TRBJ2-4; D uncertain. The germline V gene encodes CDR1 SGHAT and CDR2 FQNNGV. V lost 5 bases to trimming and J lost 0 bases, with 8 bases between them. CDR3 length: 14 amino acids. CDR3 loop: CASSDGVAKNIQYF. Written as DNA, the CDR3 is TGTGCCAGCAGCGATGGGGTAGCCAAAAACATTCAGTACTTC. Drawing the rest from reference TRBV11-2 and TRBJ2-4, the complete variable domain is EAGVAQSPRYKIIEKRQSVAFWCNPISGHATLYWYQQILGQGPKLLIQFQNNGVVDDSQLPKDRFSAERLKGVDSTLKIQPAKLEDSAVYLCASSDGVAKNIQYFGAGTRLSVL.

This clonotype was counted many times. The chain carries TRBV12-3 or TRBV12-4 and TRBJ1-3, with 9 bases identical to TRBD1. V was clipped by 3 bases and J by 5 bases; unmatched bases: 5. This CDR3 region has 15 residues. The CDR3 spells CASSLAGQGRNTIYF. CDR3 bases: TGTGCCAGCAGTTTGGCGGGACAGGGAAGAAACACCATATATTTT.

A remark on this clonotype: This may stem from a read error, because a much larger clone lies one nucleotide away. The rearrangement uses TRBV24-1 and TRBJ1-1, with D maybe TRBD1 (5 bases). Germline CDR1 is KGHDR and CDR2 is SFDVKD. CDR3 length: 14 amino acids. This chain's CDR3 is CTKTPGRRPREAFF. As DNA, the CDR3 is TGTACCAAAACCCCGGGACGCAGGCCCCGAGAAGCTTTCTTT.

This clonotype was counted ten times or more. V is TRBV7-7 and J is TRBJ2-7, with D possibly being TRBD2 (6 bases). V was pared by 1 base and J by 2 bases, with 15 bases between. Germline V gene data show CDR1 as SSHAT and CDR2 as FNYEAQ (reference sequence). The CDR3 totals 16 residues. As DNA, the CDR3 is TGTGCCAGCAGCTTAGGCGGACCGGGAGAAACCTACGAGCAGTACGTC. This translates into CASSLGGPGETYEQYV.

This chain joins TRBV20-1 and TRBJ2-3; TRBD1 matches at 8 bases. Germline values: CDR1 DFQATT, CDR2 SNEGSKA (reference sequence). V gave up 5 bases and J gave up 0 bases; unmatched junction bases: 1. The CDR3 is 13 amino acids. DNA of the CDR3: TGCAGTGCTGACAGGGGCAGCACAGATACGCAGTATTTT. Translated, it gives CSADRGSTDTQYF.

This clonotype was counted ten times or more. The gene calls are TRBV5-1 and TRBJ1-4, with 10 bases matching TRBD1. In germline, CDR1 is SGHRS, CDR2 YFSETQ. The CDR3 sequence is 16 residues long. V lost 0 bases, J lost 8 bases, and 7 bases stayed unmatched. The CDR3 sequence is CASSLGTGTGDEKLFF. The CDR3 DNA follows: TGCGCCAGCAGCTTGGGCACCGGGACAGGGGACGAAAAACTGTTTTTT. Together with reference TRBV5-1 and TRBJ1-4, the CDR3 gives the full variable domain: KAGVTQTPRYLIKTRGQQVTLSCSPISGHRSVSWYQQTPGQGLQFLFEYFSETQRNKGNFPGRFSGRQFSNSRSEMNVSTLELGDSALYLCASSLGTGTGDEKLFFGSGTQLSVL.

The table lists this clonotype with many counts. This chain joins TRBV6-1 and TRBJ2-3; the D is unclear. This CDR3 is built from 12 residues. CDR1 is MNHNS, CDR2 SASEGT, per germline. Trimming shortened V by 3 bases and J by 8 bases, and 9 bases separated the two germline ends. In DNA, the CDR3 is TGTGCCAGCAGTGATGCGCCCTCTACGCAGTATTTT. Translated: CASSDAPSTQYF.

At least ten counts were recorded for this clonotype. This chain joins TRBV29-1 and TRBJ1-5, with D perhaps matching TRBD1 (6 bases). CDR1 SQVTM and CDR2 ANQGSEA come from the germline V gene. The CDR3 sequence is 13 residues long. Deletions cut 7 bases from V and 4 bases from J, with 14 bases between. In DNA form, the CDR3 reads TGCAGCGCAAAGGACAGTCCTAATCAGCCCCAGCATTTT. It is translated as CSAKDSPNQPQHF.

Only a few counts were recorded for this clonotype. The rearrangement joins TRBV4-1 to TRBJ1-2; 10 nucleotides agree with TRBD1. CDR3 size: 18 residues. J gave up 5 bases and V 3 bases, and 15 bases lay outside the gene matches. Germline V CDR1 and CDR2: MGHRA, YSYEKL. CDR3 nucleotide sequence: TGCGCCAGCAGCCACGCTGACAGGGGGCCCCGCCTCGGGTATGGCTACACCTTC. It codes for CASSHADRGPRLGYGYTF.

In this sample, this clonotype turned up many times. V gene TRBV11-3 combines with J gene TRBJ2-3; 11 bases line up with TRBD2. The CDR3 has 16 residues. The V segment lost 1 base and the J segment 2 bases; nucleotides outside the gene matches: 2. Germline V gene lookup returns CDR1 SGHNT and CDR2 YENEEA. The CDR3 bases are TGTGCCAGCAGCTTAGGGACTAGCGGGTTCACAGATACGCAGTATTTT. This gives the protein CASSLGTSGFTDTQYF.

This clonotype was observed many times. The rearrangement links TRBV12-3 or TRBV12-4 to TRBJ2-7, with 8 bases lining up with TRBD1. With V trimmed by 6 bases and J by 3 bases, 10 bases remained unmatched. The CDR3 is 15 amino acids. CDR3 residues: CASSPTGAMVYEQYF. CDR3 DNA sequence: TGTGCCAGCAGCCCGACAGGGGCGATGGTCTACGAGCAGTACTTC.

This clonotype was picked up a small number of times. The chain employs TRBV19 and TRBJ1-1, with a weak D call TRBD1 (5 bases). The CDR3 loop spans 14 amino acids. V was trimmed by 4 bases and J by 4 bases, leaving 13 bases between them. CDR1 LNHDA and CDR2 SQIVND come from the germline V gene (reference sequence). The CDR3 region is CASSTGTFGTEAFF. The DNA of the CDR3 is TGTGCCAGTAGTACCGGGACCTTCGGCACTGAAGCTTTCTTT.

This clonotype was recorded a few times. The rearrangement uses TRBV29-1 and TRBJ2-7; D call uncertain. Between the trimmed V and J ends, which lost 5 bases and 0 bases, there was a span of 14 bases. There are 14 residues in the CDR3. The germline gives CDR1 SQVTM, CDR2 ANQGSEA. For the CDR3, the DNA is TGCAGCGTTAGAACAGCAACGAACTCCTACGAGCAGTACTTC. Translating it yields CSVRTATNSYEQYF.

This clonotype has only a few counts. V is TRBV19 and J is TRBJ1-2; TRBD1 agrees at 9 bases. V gave up 5 bases and J gave up 7 bases; unmatched junction bases: 11. The CDR3 length is 15 residues. Germline CDR1 reads LNHDA; CDR2 reads SQIVND (reference sequence). Here the CDR3 DNA reads TGTGCCAGTAGTTCCTCGACAGGGGGGGGTTTTGGCTACACCTTC. This codes for CASSSSTGGGFGYTF.

This clonotype was recorded at least ten times. This chain uses TRBV6-1 with TRBJ1-1; the D gene is possibly TRBD1 (5 bases). This CDR3 region has 15 residues. The V gene lost 0 bases and the J gene lost 0 bases, with 8 bases spanning the gap. CDR1 MNHNS and CDR2 SASEGT come from the germline V gene. The chain's CDR3 is CASSEAGQVNTEAFF. For the CDR3, the DNA is TGTGCCAGCAGTGAAGCGGGGCAGGTGAACACTGAAGCTTTCTTT.